The 21 T cell receptor beta chains below all came from one sample that was sequenced in a study of neurological immune-mediated disorders. TCRdb processed the 5' RACE reads anew with MiXCR; each CDR3 protein has one entry. The repertoire holds 35,000 to 45,000 distinct CDR3 sequences, 12% to 15% seen once, with around 27% in the top ten. Sample: PBMCs. These receptors all come from a woman in her forties or fifties with HTLV-1-associated myelopathy (HAM/TSP).

This clonotype was seen repeatedly, ten times or more. V usage is TRBV12-3 or TRBV12-4 and J usage is TRBJ1-2; the D is unclear. There are 13 residues in the CDR3. V was trimmed by 1 base and J by 4 bases, leaving 7 bases between them. In DNA, the CDR3 is TGTGCCAGCAGTTTAGAGTACAGCTATGGCTACACCTTC. Translating gives CASSLEYSYGYTF.

This clonotype was found many times. The chain uses TRBV29-1 and TRBJ2-3, with TRBD2 matching over 11 bases. This CDR3 spans 14 amino acids. CDR1 SQVTM and CDR2 ANQGSEA come from the germline V gene. The V and J ends lost 7 bases and 2 bases, in that order; junction bases with no gene match: 5. The CDR3 DNA reads TGCAGCGCGGTAGCGGGAGGGACCACAGATACGCAGTATTTT. Residues: CSAVAGGTTDTQYF.

Only a few counts were recorded for this clonotype. This chain connects TRBV16 to TRBJ1-4; D is undetermined. V lost 0 bases to trimming and J lost 6 bases, with 14 bases between them. This CDR3 contains 16 residues. The germline gives CDR1 KGHSY, CDR2 FQNENV. Here the CDR3 DNA reads TGTGCCAGCAGCCAATCGATCTTTAAGAGGGATGAAAAACTGTTTTTT. It specifies CASSQSIFKRDEKLFF.

This clonotype was seen at least ten times. The chain joins TRBV6-1 to TRBJ1-4, with 7 bases aligning to TRBD1. The CDR3 totals 14 residues. Germline lookup yields CDR1 MNHNS and CDR2 SASEGT. V lost 7 bases, J lost 0 bases, and 2 bases stayed unmatched. In DNA, the CDR3 is TGTGCCAGCAAAACAGGGGCAACTAATGAAAAACTGTTTTTT. The encoded protein is CASKTGATNEKLFF.

This rearrangement joins TRBV4-2 to TRBJ2-5; D is perhaps TRBD2 (5 bases). V lost 1 base to trimming and J lost 3 bases, with 6 bases between them. The CDR3 contains 13 residues. Germline assignment: CDR1 LGHNA and CDR2 YNFKEQ. CDR3 region: CASSQGLKETQYF. The CDR3 DNA sequence: TGTGCCAGCAGCCAAGGACTAAAAGAGACCCAGTACTTC.

This clonotype has ten or more counts. The J gene is TRBJ2-1, the V gene TRBV7-6; tentative D call: TRBD1 (5 bases). The ends were cut back, 4 bases at V and 4 bases at J, with 11 bases in the middle. Looked up from germline, CDR1 is SGHVS and CDR2 is FNYEAQ. This CDR3 region has 14 residues. The CDR3 loop reads CASSSIQGYNEQFF. The CDR3 nucleotides read TGTGCCAGCAGCTCGATTCAGGGATACAATGAGCAGTTCTTC.

This clonotype was counted ten times or more. The CDR3 nucleotides read TGCAGTGCTAGAGATAGCAATCAGCCCCAGCATTTT. Translated: CSARDSNQPQHF. The chain is built from TRBV20-1 and TRBJ1-5; no clear D gene. This CDR3 contains 12 residues. The germline CDR1 and CDR2 sequences are DFQATT and SNEGSKA (reference sequence). The V gene lost 0 bases and the J gene lost 0 bases, with 0 bases spanning the gap.

This clonotype came up many times. This sequence joins TRBV7-2 and TRBJ2-5, with 14 bases that match TRBD2. The CDR3 is 17 amino acids. Germline V gene sequence: CDR1 SGHTA, CDR2 FQGNSA. J gave up 7 bases and V 5 bases, and 12 bases lay outside the gene matches. The CDR3 is CASSDWTSGGNLATQYF. The CDR3 DNA reads as TGTGCCAGCAGCGATTGGACTAGCGGGGGGAACCTAGCGACCCAGTACTTC.

This clonotype showed up many times. V usage is TRBV7-9 and J usage is TRBJ1-1, with D possibly matching TRBD1 (6 bases). Trimming removed 5 bases at V and 5 bases at J, with 18 bases between. This CDR3 has 15 amino acids. Germline V lookup: CDR1 SEHNR, CDR2 FQNEAQ (reference sequence). The CDR3 loop is CASSPSAGVRTEAFF. CDR3 coding DNA: TGTGCCAGCAGCCCCAGCGCAGGGGTAAGGACTGAAGCTTTCTTT.

This clonotype was detected ten times or more. The V gene is TRBV7-6, the J gene TRBJ1-5, with 8 bases matching TRBD1. The CDR3 runs 17 residues. CDR1 SGHVS and CDR2 FNYEAQ come from the germline V gene. The V gene end was trimmed by 4 bases and the J gene end by 6 bases; junction bases not matched to a gene: 14. CDR3 residues: CASSSSLRQGIGQPQHF. The DNA for the CDR3 is TGTGCCAGCAGCTCTAGCCTGCGACAGGGGATCGGTCAGCCCCAGCATTTT.

The table lists this clonotype with many counts. The rearrangement links TRBV6-5 to TRBJ1-1; TRBD1 aligns across 8 bases. Germline V gene lookup returns CDR1 MNHEY and CDR2 SVGAGI. The CDR3 is 16 residues long. Trimming removed 1 base from V and 1 base from J; junction bases left unmatched: 5. For the CDR3, the DNA is TGTGCCAGCAGTTACTTCACGACAGGGGAGAACACTGAAGCTTTCTTT. Translation gives CASSYFTTGENTEAFF.

This clonotype appeared many times. The V and J genes are TRBV7-2 and TRBJ2-2; perhaps D is TRBD1 or TRBD2 (5 bases each). The CDR3 spans 18 residues. CDR1 is SGHTA, CDR2 FQGNSA, per germline. V was cut by 2 bases and J by 2 bases, with 18 bases left in between. The chain's CDR3 is CASSLNPPGPINTGELFF. DNA for the CDR3: TGTGCCAGCAGCTTAAATCCCCCGGGACCTATTAACACCGGGGAGCTGTTTTTT.

At least ten counts were recorded for this clonotype. The chain is built from TRBV10-2 and TRBJ2-2; 7 positions match TRBD1. The CDR3 spans 15 residues. V was pared by 4 bases and J by 2 bases, with 4 bases of the junction left unmatched. Germline V gives CDR1 WSHSY, CDR2 SAAADI. The CDR3 spells CASSGGQRNTGELFF. The CDR3 DNA follows: TGCGCCAGCAGTGGGGGACAGAGAAACACCGGGGAGCTGTTTTTT.

This clonotype occurred many times. The chain couples TRBV12-3 or TRBV12-4 to TRBJ2-2; no clear D. Trimming left V 5 bases short and J 8 bases short, with 9 bases between. This CDR3 has 12 residues. The CDR3 is CASSPLRGELFF. CDR3 coding DNA: TGTGCCAGCAGTCCGTTGCGGGGGGAGCTGTTTTTT.

In its sample, this clonotype was seen many times. The rearrangement uses TRBV7-9 and TRBJ2-3, with TRBD1 identical over 7 bases. Germline V gene data show CDR1 as SEHNR and CDR2 as FQNEAQ (reference sequence). The CDR3 length is 14 residues. The V gene end was trimmed by 6 bases and the J gene end by 6 bases; junction bases not matched to a gene: 9. The chain's CDR3 is CASSLTGLGDTQYF. For the CDR3, the DNA is TGTGCCAGCAGTTTGACAGGGCTCGGCGATACGCAGTATTTT.

The V and J genes are TRBV12-3 or TRBV12-4 and TRBJ2-5; 9 positions agree with TRBD1. The end of the DNA aligns better with TRBJ2-7, so the J call may be wrong. The CDR3 contains 13 residues. In DNA form, the CDR3 reads TGTGCCAGCGGGGGACAGGGAGCCTACGAGCAGTACTTC. This gives the protein CASGGQGAYEQYF.

This clonotype has ten or more counts. This chain joins TRBV12-3 or TRBV12-4 and TRBJ1-6, with D possibly matching TRBD1 (6 bases). Trimming cost V 2 bases and J 0 bases, with 8 bases left between them. The CDR3 contains 16 residues. This chain's CDR3 is CASSLRGGSYNSPLHF. CDR3 in DNA: TGTGCCAGCAGTTTAAGGGGGGGCTCCTATAATTCACCCCTCCACTTT.

This clonotype was detected many times. The chain uses TRBV7-2 and TRBJ2-7; tentative D call: TRBD1 (6 bases). The CDR3 is 13 amino acids. Trimming stripped 6 bases from V and 2 bases from J, with 11 bases between. Germline V gene lookup returns CDR1 SGHTA and CDR2 FQGNSA. CDR3 protein: CASRPTGTYEQYF. The DNA for the CDR3 is TGTGCCAGCAGGCCAACAGGGACCTACGAGCAGTACTTC. Together with reference TRBV7-2 and TRBJ2-7, the CDR3 gives the full variable domain: GAGVSQSPSNKVTEKGKDVELRCDPISGHTALYWYRQSLGQGLEFLIYFQGNSAPDKSGLPSDRFSAERTGGSVSTLTIQRTQQEDSAVYLCASRPTGTYEQYFGPGTRLTVT.

The sample holds many counts of this clonotype. The chain joins TRBV29-1 to TRBJ2-3; 9 bases are shared with TRBD2. The junction had 8 bases not matched to a gene; V was cut back by 1 base and J by 3 bases. From germline, CDR1 is SQVTM and CDR2 ANQGSEA. The CDR3 sequence is 16 residues long. The CDR3: CSVEGTLAGKTDTQYF. Written as DNA, the CDR3 is TGCAGCGTTGAAGGCACTCTAGCGGGGAAAACAGATACGCAGTATTTT.

V gene TRBV20-1 combines with J gene TRBJ2-5, with 11 bases that match TRBD2. V gave up 2 bases and J gave up 4 bases; unmatched junction bases: 3. CDR3 length: 14 amino acids. Looked up from germline, CDR1 is DFQATT and CDR2 is SNEGSKA (reference sequence). The CDR3 DNA reads as TGCAGTGCTAGACCCACTAGCGGGGGAGAGACCCAGTACTTC. Its translation is CSARPTSGGETQYF.

This clonotype was counted at least ten times. The V call is TRBV9, the J call TRBJ1-1; D is possibly TRBD1 (5 bases). This CDR3 is 14 amino acids long. Germline values: CDR1 SGDLS, CDR2 YYNGEE. The V end was cut by 3 bases, the J end by 1 base, with 10 bases between. CDR3 protein: CASSAGRPNTEAFF. CDR3 sequence (DNA): TGTGCCAGCAGCGCGGGACGGCCGAACACTGAAGCTTTCTTT.